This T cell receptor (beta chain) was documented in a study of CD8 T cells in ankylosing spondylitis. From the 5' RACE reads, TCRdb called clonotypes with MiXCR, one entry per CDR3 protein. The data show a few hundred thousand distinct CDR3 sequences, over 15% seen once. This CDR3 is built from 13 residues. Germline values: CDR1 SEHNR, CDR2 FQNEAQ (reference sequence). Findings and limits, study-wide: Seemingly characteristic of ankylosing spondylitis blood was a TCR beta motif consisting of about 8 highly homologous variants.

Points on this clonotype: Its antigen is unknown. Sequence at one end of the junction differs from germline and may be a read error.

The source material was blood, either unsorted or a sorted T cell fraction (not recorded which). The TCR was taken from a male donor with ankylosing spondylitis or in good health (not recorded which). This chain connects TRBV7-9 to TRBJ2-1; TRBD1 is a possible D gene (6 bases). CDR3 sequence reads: CASSLPYRDEQFF. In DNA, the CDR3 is TGTGCCAGTAGCTTACCCTACAGGGACGAGCAGTTCTTC.